Reported below is one T cell receptor beta chain. Its antigen is not yet known. No much larger clone is present one base from it, and per-base qualities are unavailable. Library construction relied on the immunoSEQ multiplex PCR assay. The multiplex PCR relied on a mix of 60 forward primers for TCR Vbeta segments and 13 reverse primers for TCR Jbeta segments. Amplification of the CDR3 region of rearranged TCR beta genes was performed with a multiplex PCR assay on genomic DNA. Amplified TCR beta libraries were sequenced as 87-base-pair reads on the Illumina HiSeq System. Per the source publication's procedure: In a later analysis, tens of millions of unique TCR beta chains were counted across the roughly 670 repertoires, and roughly 11 million of these chains were shared by at least two donors. To remove PCR and sequencing errors, raw reads were error-corrected and collapsed into unique sequences using a nearest-neighbor algorithm that merged closely related sequences. CDR3 sequences were aligned to IMGT reference sequences to assign V, D and J gene segments. For a sequence to be retained, a match of at least six nucleotides was required to both a V gene segment and a J gene segment. A rearrangement counted as productive if the CDR3 had no stop codons and remained in frame with V and J, and every other rearrangement counted as non-productive. CDR3 was defined according to IMGT convention as the region running from the second conserved V-encoded cysteine to the conserved J-encoded phenylalanine. In an earlier analysis of some 550 of the donors, sequences lacking an unambiguous match to a single V gene segment were excluded. In an earlier analysis of a few hundred of the donors, V segments were called functional above 56.7% productive rearrangements and were called segregating when the between-donor standard deviation exceeded 5%. A statistical classification framework was built to diagnose cytomegalovirus status from the catalog of TCR beta chain sequences. In a later analysis, V and J genes were assigned by comparing TCR nucleotide sequences against IMGT/GENE-DB human TR gene sequences. A later analysis assigned CDR3 sequences and most-parsimonious VDJ recombination scenarios with the TCRdist pipeline. A later analysis defined each TCR beta chain by its CDR3 amino acid sequence plus V-gene family, and excluded reads lacking a unique V-gene family. In a later analysis, 500 to 700 highly shared, low-generation-probability nucleotide sequences were removed to address suspected cross-contamination and a sequencing artifact. For each public chain, a later analysis derived a clonal expansion index from normalized ranks of inferred template counts within each repertoire. In a later analysis, generation probabilities were computed with a VDJ recombination model fitted to out-of-frame rearrangements, and the resulting probabilities were checked against IGoR. Hypergeometric tests were used in a later analysis to score TCR-TCR, TCR-HLA and TCR-CMV co-occurrence, with a repertoire-size bias correction applied to the TCR pairs. False discovery rates were estimated in a later analysis by permuting HLA or CMV assignments 20 times. In a later analysis, co-occurring TCRs were grouped with DBSCAN, and TCRdist sequence similarity was added when clustering was performed within HLA-allele-positive subsets. Repertoires with fewer than 30,000 or more than 120,000 public chains were left out of co-occurrence clustering, as were a few repertoires with anomalous nucleotide sharing. TCRdb holds this immuneACCESS table with in-frame rearrangements only. Some clones are missing; in checked studies, unresolved V genes explain under half, and the rest has no known cause. That table furnishes V, J and clone size, whereas the DNA furnished D and trimming. The sample records approximately 190,000 clones, around 80% of which are singletons. Clones ranked in the top ten supply about 1.7% of the sample.

The cohort was made up of around 720 healthy bone marrow donors. Cohort members were all nominally healthy when sampled, although unrecorded immune exposures were likely present. The donor tested CMV seronegative, placing the donor among the 300 to 400 seronegative members of the cohort. Every donor gave a peripheral blood sample, and the peripheral blood mononuclear cells from that sample were used for TCR beta sequencing. Genomic DNA was extracted from the blood cell samples with the Qiagen DNeasy Blood Extraction Kit. The CDR3 runs 16 residues from the cysteine to the phenylalanine. Only the CDR3 DNA stays, 48 bases, in frame from base 1. Trimmed from V: 2 bases; trimmed from J: 2 bases; junction bases lacking a gene match: 4. Per the germline V gene, MNHNS is the CDR1 and SASEGT is the CDR2. This sample was included in a study of cytomegalovirus exposure and HLA in healthy donors (dated 2017 in TCRdb). Concerning the study at large: An earlier analysis of roughly 500 of the donors reported more than 250 Gb of sequence data and some 120 million unique TCR beta sequences from approximately 180 million T cells. An early release covering roughly 580 HLA-typed donors comprised 250 to 350 gigabases of sequencing data and approximately 85 million unique TCR sequences. Among the roughly 400 genotyped donors, about 83% belonged to the genetic ancestry cluster associated with self-reported Caucasian donors. The study aimed to test whether cataloging public T cell receptors could reveal signatures of past pathogen exposure. The T cell repertoires of 666 subjects were profiled by immunosequencing and related to cytomegalovirus serostatus. Besides the first cohort of approximately 670 subjects, a separate validation cohort made up of some 110 different subjects was used. The study combined high-throughput TCR immunosequencing, statistical association of individual TCRs with disease status, and machine learning to predict cytomegalovirus infection status. In a later analysis, previously published TCR beta repertoires from fewer than 750 donors were re-analyzed and high-resolution HLA genotyping was added so that TCR occurrence patterns could be studied. In the later analysis, no new phenotypic data were used to find candidate immune exposures; instead, reliance was placed on TCR beta sequences and their occurrence across donors. To decide whether each TCR beta V gene segment behaved as functional or pseudogenic, an earlier analysis of some 600 of the donors relied on high-throughput TCR beta sequencing. Donor age, sex, ethnicity and CMV serostatus were compiled alongside the repertoire data. A later genetic analysis used genome-wide SNP genotypes for about three fifths of the 666 donors, treating that subset as a discovery cohort. Every repertoire in the discovery cohort had been generated on one and the same sequencing platform. HLA typing included class I and class II loci at four-digit resolution. Typing coverage varied by locus: roughly 629-630 donors for A, B, C, DRB1 and DQB1; roughly 520 for DQA1; some 610 for DPA1; 450 to 480 for DPB1. Because of strong linkage in the cohort, five DR-DQ haplotypes were treated as single units for association and clustering. Among some 410 genotyped donors of the cohort, an average of roughly 230,000 unique TCR beta nucleotide sequences was sequenced per donor, of which roughly 18% were non-productive.

General findings and caveats noted by the study authors: Compared with equally common non-associated chains, HLA-associated TCR beta chains in a later analysis were more clonally expanded and had lower generation probabilities. Most TCR sequences were observed very rarely across donors, whereas some public TCRs were present in many individuals. The classifier was reported to diagnose cytomegalovirus status with high specificity and sensitivity in both the original and validation cohorts. The earlier analysis of about 600 of the donors excluded over 15 rarely observed V segments, including chromosome 9 orphons, because counts were too low. A later analysis found that TCR association rates varied across HLA loci, with DRB1 alleles showing the most associated TCRs and HLA-C alleles the fewest. It was suggested by the authors that the approach could potentially be generalized to other disease states and immunological phenotypes. Because the 87-base-pair reads could not distinguish some IMGT-functional V segments, including TRBV6-2 and TRBV6-3, those segments were excluded. A cluster of highly shared sequence variants was judged likely to represent a technical artifact of the sequencing pipeline. Broadly in line with IMGT annotations, most TCR beta V segments showed up in productive rearrangements about 87% or about 30% of the time in an earlier analysis of 587 of the donors. A few of the identified cytomegalovirus-associated TCR beta chains were confirmed in vitro to be specific for cytomegalovirus antigens. A further reported finding was that TCR beta sequences accurately predicted the HLA-A and HLA-B alleles for most subjects in the first cohort. In a later genetic analysis, fewer N-insertions in productive TCRs were reported among donors in an Asian-associated ancestry cluster than the approximately 670-donor mean. A later analysis associated 15,000 or so TCR beta sequences with specific HLA alleles at a false discovery rate of 0.05. In a later analysis, several top co-occurrence clusters were reported to appear linked to parvovirus B19, influenza, CMV and Epstein-Barr virus. Linkage disequilibrium might explain the correlated functional status among segregating V segments, but an unknown experimental factor could not be excluded. In the study, approximately 160 TCR beta chains were listed as associated with cytomegalovirus. Only TCR beta chains were sequenced in this cohort, and the absence of alpha or paired-chain data limited detectable features. Strong co-occurrence of HLA alleles, especially DR and DQ, made assigning TCR associations to individual alleles difficult. Because some donors lacked HLA typing at each locus, the association tests relied only on the typed subset. Immune exposure information for the cohort was limited to CMV serostatus. A later genetic analysis associated a missense DCLRE1C variant with V-gene and J-gene trimming of TCR beta chains, and an independent cohort replicated the association. According to a later analysis, most CMV-associated TCR beta chains appeared to be HLA-restricted, and the HLA associations seemed to be driven largely by CMV exposure. Presence/absence analyses assumed roughly uniform sequencing depth across donors, an assumption that may not hold.

The sequence was obtained from a woman younger than 35 in good health and CMV-seronegative. The sequencing sample was made of PBMCs. The sequence links TRBV6-1 to TRBJ2-1, and 9 junction bases match TRBD1. The CDR3 has the sequence CASSEPWTGAYNEQFF. The nucleotides read TGTGCCAGCAGTGAACCTTGGACAGGGGCCTACAATGAGCAGTTCTTC.